The clone carrying this TCR beta chain is a singleton in its sample. Its antigen is not known. Other DNA sequences from this sample encode an identical CDR3 as well. The data were obtained in a study of shared clonotypes between healthy human individuals. The assay was run at deep level. The protocol was immunoSEQ multiplex PCR, while the TCRdb copy is restricted to in-frame clones and leaves out a portion. The profile shows millions of clones, approximately 94% of them singletons. General study findings and limits: Few donors restricted represented genetic and exposure-history diversity. Naive subsets usually exceeded memory subsets in estimated richness.

CD45RO-negative CD8 cells positively selected for CCR7 made up the naive population, which excluded terminally differentiated effector memory CD45RA+ cells. Healthy and HIV-negative, the adult donors had no recent acute infections or vaccinations. Germline V lookup: CDR1 SGHAT, CDR2 FQNNGV. The length of the CDR3 is 12 residues. V lost 5 bases and J 7 bases, leaving 11 bases between the germline ends. This clonotype was obtained from a man younger than 35 in good health. Some clones in this sample may be carry-over from other donors' samples. The V call is TRBV11-2, the J call TRBJ1-2; tentatively, D is TRBD1 (5 bases). The sample consisted of naive CD8+ T cells from PBMCs. The CDR3 DNA reads TGTGCCAGCAGCCTAGTGGGGGGTGGCTACACCTTC. This translates into CASSLVGGGYTF.